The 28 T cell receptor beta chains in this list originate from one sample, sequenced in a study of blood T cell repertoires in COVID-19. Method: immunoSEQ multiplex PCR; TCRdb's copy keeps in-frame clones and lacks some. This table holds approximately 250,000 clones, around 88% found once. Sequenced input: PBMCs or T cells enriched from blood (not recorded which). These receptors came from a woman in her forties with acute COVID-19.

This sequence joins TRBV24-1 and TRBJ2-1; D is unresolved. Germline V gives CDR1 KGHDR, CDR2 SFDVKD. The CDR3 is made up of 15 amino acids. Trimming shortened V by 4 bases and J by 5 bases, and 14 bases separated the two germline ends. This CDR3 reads CATSDPTAEDNEQFF. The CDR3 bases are TGTGCCACCAGTGACCCCACTGCTGAAGACAATGAGCAGTTCTTC.

CDR3 in DNA: TGTGCCAGCAGCTCAAACCAAGAGACCCAGTACTTC. This gives the protein CASSSNQETQYF. V usage is TRBV7-8 and J usage is TRBJ2-5, with D uncertain. The CDR3 consists of 12 residues. Germline values: CDR1 SGHVS, CDR2 FQNEAQ. Trimming removed 4 bases at V and 0 bases at J, with 3 bases between. Supplemented by reference TRBV7-8 and TRBJ2-5, the full variable domain reads GAGVSQSPRYKVAKRGQDVALRCDPISGHVSLFWYQQALGQGPEFLTYFQNEAQLDKSGLPSDRFFAERPEGSVSTLKIQRTQQEDSAVYLCASSSNQETQYFGPGTRLLVL.

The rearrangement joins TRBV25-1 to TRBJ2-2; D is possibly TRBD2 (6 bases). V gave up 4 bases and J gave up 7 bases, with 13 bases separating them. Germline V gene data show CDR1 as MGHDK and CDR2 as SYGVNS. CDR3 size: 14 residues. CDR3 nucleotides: TGTGCCAGCAGTGTGGAGGGAGAGTTCGGGGAGCTGTTTTTT. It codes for CASSVEGEFGELFF.

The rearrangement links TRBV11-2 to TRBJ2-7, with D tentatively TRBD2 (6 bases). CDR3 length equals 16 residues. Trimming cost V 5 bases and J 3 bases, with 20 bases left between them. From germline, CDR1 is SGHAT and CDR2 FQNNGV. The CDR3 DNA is TGTGCCAGCAGCCGAACCGGGGGAAGTGTCTTCTACGAGCAGTACTTC. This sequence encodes CASSRTGGSVFYEQYF.

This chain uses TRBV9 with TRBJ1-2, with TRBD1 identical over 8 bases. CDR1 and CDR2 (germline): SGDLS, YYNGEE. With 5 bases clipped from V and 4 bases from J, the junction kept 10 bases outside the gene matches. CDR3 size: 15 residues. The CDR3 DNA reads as TGTGCCAGCAGTGGTACCGGGACAGGCTCCTATGGCTACACCTTC. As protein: CASSGTGTGSYGYTF.

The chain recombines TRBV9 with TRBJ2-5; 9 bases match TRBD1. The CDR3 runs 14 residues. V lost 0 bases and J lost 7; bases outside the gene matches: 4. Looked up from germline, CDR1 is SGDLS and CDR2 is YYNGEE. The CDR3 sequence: CASSVGGGQGTQYF. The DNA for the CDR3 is TGTGCCAGCAGCGTAGGGGGGGGACAGGGGACCCAGTACTTC.

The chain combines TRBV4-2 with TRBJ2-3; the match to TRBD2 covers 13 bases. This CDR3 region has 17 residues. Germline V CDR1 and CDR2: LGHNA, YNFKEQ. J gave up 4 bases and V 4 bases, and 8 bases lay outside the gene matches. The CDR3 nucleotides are TGTGCCAGCAGCCCGACTAGCGGGAGGCCGGGCGCAGATACGCAGTATTTT. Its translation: CASSPTSGRPGADTQYF.

DNA for the CDR3: TGTGCCAGCAGTTTAATCGGGAGTTCGTACACTGAAGCTTTCTTT. Translating it yields CASSLIGSSYTEAFF. The rearrangement links TRBV28 to TRBJ1-1; D not resolved. Trimming removed 2 bases at V and 3 bases at J, with 13 bases between. The CDR3 length is 15 residues. Per the germline V gene, CDR1 is MDHEN and CDR2 is SYDVKM.

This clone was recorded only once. This CDR3 is CASRSHPSNQPQHF. DNA for the CDR3: TGTGCCAGCCGGTCGCACCCTAGCAATCAGCCCCAGCATTTT. The gene calls are TRBV3-1 (or the pseudogene TRBV3-2) and TRBJ1-5; D is unresolved. CDR1 and CDR2 from the germline V gene are LGHDT and YNNKEL (reference sequence). The CDR3 has 14 residues. V was pared by 8 bases and J by 0 bases, with 11 bases between.

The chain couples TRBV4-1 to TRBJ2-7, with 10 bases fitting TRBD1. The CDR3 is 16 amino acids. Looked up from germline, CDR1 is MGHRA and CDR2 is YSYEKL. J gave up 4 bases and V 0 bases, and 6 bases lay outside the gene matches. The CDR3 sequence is CASSQEKRTGGYEQYF. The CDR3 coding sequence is TGCGCCAGCAGCCAAGAGAAGCGGACAGGGGGGTACGAGCAGTACTTC.

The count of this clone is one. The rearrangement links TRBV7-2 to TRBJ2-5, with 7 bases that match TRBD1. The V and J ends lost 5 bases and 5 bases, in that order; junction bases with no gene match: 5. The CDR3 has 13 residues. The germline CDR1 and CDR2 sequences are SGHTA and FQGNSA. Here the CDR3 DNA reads TGTGCCAGCAGCAAGACAGGGTTCGAGACCCAGTACTTC. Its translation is CASSKTGFETQYF.

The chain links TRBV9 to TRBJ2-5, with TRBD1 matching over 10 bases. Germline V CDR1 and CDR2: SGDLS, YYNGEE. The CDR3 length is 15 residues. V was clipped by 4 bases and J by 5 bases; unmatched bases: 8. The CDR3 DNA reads TGTGCCAGCAGCCCGGGACAGGGGTTATGGGAGACCCAGTACTTC. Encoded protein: CASSPGQGLWETQYF.

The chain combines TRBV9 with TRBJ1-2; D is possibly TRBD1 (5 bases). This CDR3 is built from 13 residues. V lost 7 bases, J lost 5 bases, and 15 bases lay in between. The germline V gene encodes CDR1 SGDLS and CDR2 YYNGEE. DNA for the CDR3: TGTGCCAGCCACCGGACGGGGGAATATGGCTACACCTTC. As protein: CASHRTGEYGYTF.

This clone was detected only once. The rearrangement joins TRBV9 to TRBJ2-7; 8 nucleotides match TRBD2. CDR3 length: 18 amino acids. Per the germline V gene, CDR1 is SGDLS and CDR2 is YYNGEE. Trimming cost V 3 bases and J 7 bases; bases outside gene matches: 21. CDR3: CASSATLVVGRALGEQYV. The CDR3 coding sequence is TGTGCCAGCAGCGCAACCCTAGTGGTCGGGAGGGCCTTGGGGGAGCAGTACGTC.

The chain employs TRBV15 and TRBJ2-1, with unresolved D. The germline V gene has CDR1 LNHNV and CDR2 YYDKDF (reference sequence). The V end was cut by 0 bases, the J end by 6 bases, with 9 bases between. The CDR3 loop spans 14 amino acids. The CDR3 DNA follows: TGTGCCACCAGCAGAGAACGGGTAGCCAATGAGCAGTTCTTC. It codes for CATSRERVANEQFF.

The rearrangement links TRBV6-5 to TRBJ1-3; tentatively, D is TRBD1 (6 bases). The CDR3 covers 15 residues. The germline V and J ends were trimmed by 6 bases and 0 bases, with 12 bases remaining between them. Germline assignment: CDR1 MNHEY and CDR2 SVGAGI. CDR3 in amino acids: CASRQTGYSGNTIYF. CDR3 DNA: TGTGCCAGCAGGCAGACAGGCTACTCTGGAAACACCATATATTTT.

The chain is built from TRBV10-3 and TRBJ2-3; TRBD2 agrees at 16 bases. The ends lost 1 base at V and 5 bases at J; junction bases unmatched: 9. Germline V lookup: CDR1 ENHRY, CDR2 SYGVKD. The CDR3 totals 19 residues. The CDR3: CAISELAGTSGRALDTQYF. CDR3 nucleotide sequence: TGTGCCATCAGTGAGTTGGCCGGGACTAGCGGGAGGGCCTTAGATACGCAGTATTTT.

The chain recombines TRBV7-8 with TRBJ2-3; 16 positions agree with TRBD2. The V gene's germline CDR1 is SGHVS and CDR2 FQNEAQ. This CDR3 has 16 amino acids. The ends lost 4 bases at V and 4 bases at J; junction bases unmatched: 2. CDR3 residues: CASSSGLAGGSDTQYF. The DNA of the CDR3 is TGTGCCAGCAGCTCGGGACTAGCGGGAGGGTCAGATACGCAGTATTTT.

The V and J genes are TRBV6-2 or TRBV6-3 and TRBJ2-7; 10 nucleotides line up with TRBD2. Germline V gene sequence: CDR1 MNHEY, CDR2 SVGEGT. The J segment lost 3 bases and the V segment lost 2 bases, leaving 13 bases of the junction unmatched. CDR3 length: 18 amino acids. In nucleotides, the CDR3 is TGTGCCAGCAGTTACCCCTCTAGCGGGAGTAATCGGGTCTACGAGCAGTACGTC. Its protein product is CASSYPSSGSNRVYEQYV.

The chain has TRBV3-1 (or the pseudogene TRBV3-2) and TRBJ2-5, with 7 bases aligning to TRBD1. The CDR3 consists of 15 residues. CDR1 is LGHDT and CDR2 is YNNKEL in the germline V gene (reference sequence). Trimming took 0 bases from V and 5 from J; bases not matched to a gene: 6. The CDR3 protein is CASSQDVATGETQYF. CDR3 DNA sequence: TGTGCCAGCAGCCAAGATGTAGCGACAGGGGAGACCCAGTACTTC.

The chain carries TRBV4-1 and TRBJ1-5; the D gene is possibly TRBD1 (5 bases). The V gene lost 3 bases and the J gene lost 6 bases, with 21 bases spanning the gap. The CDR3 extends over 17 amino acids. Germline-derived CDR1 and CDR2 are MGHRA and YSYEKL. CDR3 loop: CASSQRSGAGGVQPQHF. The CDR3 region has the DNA TGCGCCAGCAGCCAGAGATCCGGAGCGGGGGGTGTTCAGCCCCAGCATTTT.

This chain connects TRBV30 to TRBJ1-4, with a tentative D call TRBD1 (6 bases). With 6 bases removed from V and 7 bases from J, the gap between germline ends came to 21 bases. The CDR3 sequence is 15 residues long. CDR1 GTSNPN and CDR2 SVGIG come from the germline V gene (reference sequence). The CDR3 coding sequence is TGTGCCTGCGGTGTCCCGGGACAATCGGGTGAAAAACTGTTTTTT. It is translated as CACGVPGQSGEKLFF.

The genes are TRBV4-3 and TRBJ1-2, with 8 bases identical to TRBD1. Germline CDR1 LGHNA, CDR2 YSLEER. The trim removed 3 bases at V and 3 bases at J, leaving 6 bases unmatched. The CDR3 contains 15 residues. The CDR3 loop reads CASSQRPGQDYGYTF. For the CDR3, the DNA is TGCGCCAGCAGCCAGCGACCGGGACAGGACTATGGCTACACCTTC.

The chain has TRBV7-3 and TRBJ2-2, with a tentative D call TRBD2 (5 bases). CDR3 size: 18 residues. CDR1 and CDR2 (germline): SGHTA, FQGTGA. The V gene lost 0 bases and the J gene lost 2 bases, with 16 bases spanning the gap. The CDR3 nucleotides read TGTGCCAGCAGCTTAACCCCCCGGGAAGCCTATAACACCGGGGAGCTGTTTTTT. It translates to CASSLTPREAYNTGELFF.

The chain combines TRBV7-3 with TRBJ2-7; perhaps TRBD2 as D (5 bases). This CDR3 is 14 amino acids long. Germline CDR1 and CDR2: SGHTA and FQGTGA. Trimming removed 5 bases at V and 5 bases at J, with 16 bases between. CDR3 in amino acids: CASSLDGHGNEQYF. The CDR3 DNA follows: TGTGCCAGCAGCCTGGATGGGCACGGGAACGAGCAGTACTTC.

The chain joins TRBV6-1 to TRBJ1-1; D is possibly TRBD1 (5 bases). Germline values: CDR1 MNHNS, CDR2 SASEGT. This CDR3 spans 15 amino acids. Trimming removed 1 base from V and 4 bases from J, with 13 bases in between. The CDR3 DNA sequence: TGTGCCAGCAGTGAAGTGGGGGGTGTAGCCACTGAAGCTTTCTTT. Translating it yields CASSEVGGVATEAFF.

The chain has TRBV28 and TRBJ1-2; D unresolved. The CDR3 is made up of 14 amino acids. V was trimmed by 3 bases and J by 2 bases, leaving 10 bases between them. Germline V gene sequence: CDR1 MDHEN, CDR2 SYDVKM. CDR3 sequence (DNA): TGTGCCAGCAGTTTTGGTGGGAGAAACTATGGCTACACCTTC. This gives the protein CASSFGGRNYGYTF.

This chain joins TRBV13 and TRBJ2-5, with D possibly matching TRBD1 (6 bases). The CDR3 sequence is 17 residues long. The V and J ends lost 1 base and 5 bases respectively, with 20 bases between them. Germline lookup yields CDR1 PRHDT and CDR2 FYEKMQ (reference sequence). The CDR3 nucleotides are TGTGCCAGCAGCTTAGCCTCGACAGGACCTCTTGGGGAGACCCAGTACTTC. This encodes CASSLASTGPLGETQYF.